The next 31 T cell receptor beta chains were all read from a single sample in a study of T-cell reconstitution after alpha-beta-depleted transplantation in children. The authors prepared the TCRbeta library with unique molecular identifiers. TCRdb redid the calling of the PCR reads with MiXCR, one entry per CDR3 protein. The repertoire holds some 550,000 distinct CDR3 sequences, with 23% as singletons. The sequenced sample was PBMCs, mostly from graft donor cells, obtained 360 days after TCRalphabeta/CD19-depleted stem cell transplant. Source of these receptors: a boy in the first two years of life who had a stem cell transplant for acute myeloid leukemia, so the T cells may come from the graft donor.

This clonotype was seen only a few times. The chain recombines TRBV21-1 with TRBJ2-3. TRBV21-1 is a pseudogene. The CDR3 sequence is 13 residues long. CDR3 DNA sequence: TGTGCCAGCAGCAAAGCGGTCAGGGATACGCAGTATTTT. Its translation is CASSKAVRDTQYF.

This chain connects TRBV6-2 or TRBV6-3 to TRBJ2-1, with 8 positions matching TRBD2. Unmatched junction bases numbered 3, after V lost 6 bases and J lost 5 bases. The CDR3 extends over 13 amino acids. Germline V CDR1 and CDR2: MNHEY, SVGEGT. CDR3 in DNA: TGTGCCAGCAGAACTAGCGGCCACAATGAGCAGTTCTTC. Translating it yields CASRTSGHNEQFF.

J is TRBJ2-2 and V is TRBV7-8, with D uncertain. The germline V and J ends were trimmed by 5 bases and 1 base, with 11 bases remaining between them. This CDR3 contains 15 residues. CDR1 is SGHVS and CDR2 is FQNEAQ in the germline V gene. This CDR3 reads CASSPINWNTGELFF. CDR3 coding DNA: TGTGCCAGCAGCCCCATTAACTGGAACACCGGGGAGCTGTTTTTT.

The chain joins TRBV12-3 or TRBV12-4 to TRBJ2-2; the D is unclear. Trimming removed 6 bases at V and 7 bases at J, with 9 bases between. The CDR3 is 12 amino acids. The chain's CDR3 is CASSSSVGELFF. Here the CDR3 DNA reads TGTGCCAGCAGCTCTTCGGTCGGGGAGCTGTTTTTT.

The CDR3 loop is CASSVGTGSLPYNEQFF. As DNA, the CDR3 is TGTGCCAGCAGCGTTGGAACAGGGTCCCTTCCCTACAATGAGCAGTTCTTC. This chain connects TRBV9 to TRBJ2-1; TRBD1 is a possible D gene (6 bases). Germline CDR1 and CDR2: SGDLS and YYNGEE. Trimming cost V 2 bases and J 2 bases, with 17 bases left between them. The CDR3 loop spans 17 amino acids.

In this sample, this clonotype turned up many times. The chain couples TRBV15 to TRBJ1-5; D is uncertain. The germline V and J ends were trimmed by 5 bases and 5 bases, with 16 bases remaining between them. This CDR3 region has 15 residues. The germline gives CDR1 LNHNV, CDR2 YYDKDF (reference sequence). CDR3 sequence: CATSPGGVTHQPQHF. CDR3 nucleotide sequence: TGTGCCACCAGCCCGGGAGGCGTCACCCATCAGCCCCAGCATTTT.

The chain joins TRBV6-5 to TRBJ2-5; weak D call: TRBD2 (5 bases). The germline CDR1 and CDR2 sequences are MNHEY and SVGAGI. V lost 2 bases and J lost 3, with 10 bases in between. This CDR3 region has 14 residues. CDR3 in amino acids: CASSYGSFKETQYF. In DNA, the CDR3 is TGTGCCAGCAGTTACGGGAGTTTCAAAGAGACCCAGTACTTC.

This clonotype was detected only a few times. The rearrangement links TRBV29-1 to TRBJ2-7, with D possibly matching TRBD2 (5 bases). Germline V gene sequence: CDR1 SQVTM, CDR2 ANQGSEA. The CDR3 covers 13 residues. V dropped 4 bases and J dropped 0 bases, with 10 bases sitting between them. The CDR3 nucleotides are TGCAGCGTTGGAGGGCTTATCTCCTACGAGCAGTACTTC. Translation gives CSVGGLISYEQYF.

The chain uses TRBV7-6 and TRBJ1-4; D is ambiguous. The ends were cut back, 5 bases at V and 3 bases at J, with 13 bases in the middle. The germline CDR1 and CDR2 sequences are SGHVS and FNYEAQ. This CDR3 is 15 amino acids long. CDR3 sequence reads: CASSETDGPNEKLFF. Written as DNA, the CDR3 is TGTGCCAGCAGCGAAACCGACGGACCTAATGAAAAACTGTTTTTT.

J is TRBJ1-2 and V is TRBV7-8; a possible D gene is TRBD1 (5 bases). CDR1 and CDR2 (germline): SGHVS, FQNEAQ. Trimming shortened V by 4 bases and J by 5 bases, and 14 bases separated the two germline ends. The CDR3 extends over 14 amino acids. The CDR3 reads CASSSSRGRYGYTF. Here the CDR3 DNA reads TGTGCCAGCAGCTCTTCCCGGGGCCGTTATGGCTACACCTTC.

The rearrangement uses TRBV5-1 and TRBJ2-2; D call uncertain. Germline values: CDR1 SGHRS, CDR2 YFSETQ. V gave up 0 bases and J gave up 1 base, with 7 bases separating them. The CDR3 contains 15 residues. The DNA of the CDR3 is TGCGCCAGCAGCTTGGTACAGTTGAACACCGGGGAGCTGTTTTTT. It encodes CASSLVQLNTGELFF.

The chain carries TRBV20-1 and TRBJ2-3; D perhaps matches TRBD2 (7 bases). There are 18 residues in the CDR3. V lost 0 bases and J lost 6, with 25 bases in between. Germline V CDR1 and CDR2: DFQATT, SNEGSKA (reference sequence). The CDR3 DNA is TGCAGTGCTAGAGACCACTTTAGCGCTGGGGGGGCCTCTGATACGCAGTATTTT. Translation gives CSARDHFSAGGASDTQYF.

In this sample, this clonotype turned up a few times. The chain carries TRBV5-1 and TRBJ1-1, with D perhaps TRBD1 (5 bases). The CDR3 extends over 15 amino acids. Germline V gene data show CDR1 as SGHRS and CDR2 as YFSETQ. Deletions cut 0 bases from V and 9 bases from J, with 18 bases between. The CDR3 protein is CASSLGGRDSSKAFF. In DNA, the CDR3 is TGCGCCAGCAGCTTGGGGGGCCGGGACTCAAGTAAAGCTTTCTTT.

J is TRBJ2-4 and V is TRBV29-1; TRBD1 might be the D (5 bases). Per germline, CDR1 SQVTM and CDR2 ANQGSEA. The CDR3 length is 13 residues. V lost 4 bases and J lost 3, with 10 bases in between. The CDR3 nucleotides read TGCAGCGTTGGAGACACAGGCAAAAACATTCAGTACTTC. This encodes CSVGDTGKNIQYF.

The sample holds a few counts of this clonotype. CDR3 nucleotides: TGTGCCAGCAGTTTCAGGGACGGAGAGGTGGATACGCAGTATTTT. It is translated as CASSFRDGEVDTQYF. V and J are TRBV12-3 or TRBV12-4 and TRBJ2-3; D may be TRBD1 or TRBD2 (5 bases each). V shed 3 bases and J shed 6 bases, with 16 bases lying between them. The CDR3 extends over 15 amino acids.

This chain uses TRBV20-1 with TRBJ2-5, with TRBD2 matching 7 bases. The CDR3 extends over 14 amino acids. After removal of 0 bases from V and 3 bases from J, the junction contained 4 bases not matched to a gene. Germline V gives CDR1 DFQATT, CDR2 SNEGSKA (reference sequence). Here the CDR3 DNA reads TGCAGTGCTAGAGAGCGGGGGACCGAAGAGACCCAGTACTTC. It codes for CSARERGTEETQYF.

This clonotype was detected ten times or more. The J gene is TRBJ2-2, the V gene TRBV7-6; 9 bases are shared with TRBD1. The CDR3 totals 17 residues. With V trimmed by 4 bases and J by 1 base, 7 bases remained unmatched. The germline V gene has CDR1 SGHVS and CDR2 FNYEAQ. The CDR3: CASSSHLDRGNTGELFF. As DNA, the CDR3 is TGTGCCAGCAGCTCGCACTTGGACAGGGGGAACACCGGGGAGCTGTTTTTT.

The V call is TRBV5-1, the J call TRBJ2-7; 8 bases map to TRBD1. This CDR3 is built from 13 residues. J gave up 5 bases and V 4 bases, and 5 bases lay outside the gene matches. The germline V gene has CDR1 SGHRS and CDR2 YFSETQ. The CDR3 bases are TGCGCCAGCAGCCACAGGGGGGAGAACGAGCAGTACTTC. Translated, it gives CASSHRGENEQYF.

The V call is TRBV6-1, the J call TRBJ1-2; D remains unclear. The CDR3 has 14 residues. Germline V gene sequence: CDR1 MNHNS, CDR2 SASEGT. The ends were cut back, 5 bases at V and 4 bases at J, with 14 bases in the middle. CDR3 loop: CASSKGGTVYGYTF. The CDR3 DNA sequence: TGTGCCAGCAGTAAAGGTGGTACCGTCTATGGCTACACCTTC.

This clonotype was found many times. The V gene is TRBV28, the J gene TRBJ2-5; 9 bases are a match to TRBD1. With V trimmed by 6 bases and J by 2 bases, 10 bases remained unmatched. CDR3 length: 16 amino acids. The germline CDR1 and CDR2 sequences are MDHEN and SYDVKM. The CDR3 nucleotides are TGTGCCAGCAGGCGTCCGGGACAGGGCCCGCAAGAGACCCAGTACTTC. Protein: CASRRPGQGPQETQYF.

This clonotype was counted between two and nine times. This rearrangement joins TRBV20-1 to TRBJ1-2; weak D call: TRBD1 (6 bases). Looked up from germline, CDR1 is DFQATT and CDR2 is SNEGSKA (reference sequence). With 0 bases removed from V and 8 bases from J, the gap between germline ends came to 13 bases. The CDR3 runs to 13 residues. CDR3 protein: CSAREGGGKGYTF. For the CDR3, the DNA is TGCAGTGCTAGAGAAGGCGGGGGCAAGGGCTACACCTTC.

V and J are TRBV29-1 and TRBJ2-3; D ambiguous. Trimming removed 7 bases at V and 3 bases at J, with 14 bases between. This CDR3 contains 13 residues. Germline V gene sequence: CDR1 SQVTM, CDR2 ANQGSEA. The DNA of the CDR3 is TGCAGCGCGGTAGGGTGGGTGACAGATACGCAGTATTTT. Translating it yields CSAVGWVTDTQYF.

The rearrangement uses TRBV12-3 or TRBV12-4 and TRBJ2-5, with 11 bases aligning to TRBD1. V was clipped by 1 base and J by 4 bases; unmatched bases: 5. This CDR3 spans 16 amino acids. CDR3 DNA: TGTGCCAGCAGTTTAGACTGGACAGGGGGCTCAGAGACCCAGTACTTC. Translated: CASSLDWTGGSETQYF.

The chain is built from TRBV20-1 and TRBJ2-7, with TRBD1 as a possible D gene (6 bases). This CDR3 has 16 amino acids. The V gene's germline CDR1 is DFQATT and CDR2 SNEGSKA (reference sequence). Trimming took off 6 bases at V and 1 base at J, with 22 bases between the two ends. This chain's CDR3 is CSAQFSTGQLSYEQYF. The CDR3, as DNA: TGCAGTGCCCAATTCTCGACAGGTCAGCTTTCCTACGAGCAGTACTTC.

This clonotype has just a few counts. The chain carries TRBV5-1 and TRBJ1-5; D is uncertain. Germline V gives CDR1 SGHRS, CDR2 YFSETQ. This CDR3 spans 15 amino acids. V was cut by 5 bases and J by 0 bases, with 12 bases left in between. The chain's CDR3 is CASRPTANSNQPQHF. CDR3 sequence (DNA): TGCGCCAGCAGGCCTACAGCGAATAGCAATCAGCCCCAGCATTTT.

This clonotype came up a few times. The genes are TRBV5-1 and TRBJ1-6; 11 positions match TRBD1. The junction had 6 bases not matched to a gene; V was cut back by 2 bases and J by 11 bases. This CDR3 contains 15 residues. Germline CDR1 reads SGHRS; CDR2 reads YFSETQ. The DNA of the CDR3 is TGCGCCAGCAGCTTCCGGACAGGGGGCGACGCACCCCTCCACTTT. This translates into CASSFRTGGDAPLHF. Supplemented by reference TRBV5-1 and TRBJ1-6, the full variable domain reads KAGVTQTPRYLIKTRGQQVTLSCSPISGHRSVSWYQQTPGQGLQFLFEYFSETQRNKGNFPGRFSGRQFSNSRSEMNVSTLELGDSALYLCASSFRTGGDAPLHFGNGTRLTVT.

This clonotype was seen ten or more times. The chain couples TRBV10-3 to TRBJ2-7, with a tentative D call TRBD2 (5 bases). Germline values: CDR1 ENHRY, CDR2 SYGVKD. Trimming removed 4 bases from V and 5 bases from J, with 9 bases in between. This CDR3 has 12 amino acids. CDR3 loop: CAISGSGNEQYV. The DNA of the CDR3 is TGTGCCATCAGTGGGTCGGGGAACGAGCAGTACGTC.

This clonotype turned up a few times. This chain connects TRBV20-1 to TRBJ2-1; weak D call: TRBD1 (6 bases). The germline V gene has CDR1 DFQATT and CDR2 SNEGSKA (reference sequence). The CDR3 has 14 amino acids. Trimming removed 5 bases from V and 0 bases from J, with 11 bases in between. The DNA of the CDR3 is TGCAGTGCTCACAGGGATAGCTCCTACAATGAGCAGTTCTTC. Its translation: CSAHRDSSYNEQFF.

This clonotype appeared many times. The CDR3 protein is CASSRLRGSGANVLTF. The CDR3 DNA follows: TGTGCCAGCAGCCGCCTCAGGGGCTCTGGGGCCAACGTCCTGACTTTC. The V call is TRBV11-2, the J call TRBJ2-6; weak D call: TRBD1 (6 bases). V lost 5 bases and J 0 bases, leaving 11 bases between the germline ends. Germline CDR1 and CDR2: SGHAT and FQNNGV. This CDR3 contains 16 residues. Variable domain in full (rest from reference TRBV11-2 and TRBJ2-6): EAGVAQSPRYKIIEKRQSVAFWCNPISGHATLYWYQQILGQGPKLLIQFQNNGVVDDSQLPKDRFSAERLKGVDSTLKIQPAKLEDSAVYLCASSRLRGSGANVLTFGAGSRLTVL.

The genes are TRBV5-1 and TRBJ2-3; D gene uncertain. V was cut by 1 base and J by 0 bases, with 9 bases left in between. CDR1 is SGHRS and CDR2 is YFSETQ in the germline V gene. CDR3 length: 15 amino acids. The DNA for the CDR3 is TGCGCCAGCAGCTTGAGAATAGCTAGCACAGATACGCAGTATTTT. The encoded protein is CASSLRIASTDTQYF.

V is TRBV20-1 and J is TRBJ2-5; 11 bases align to TRBD1. Trimming at V came to 2 bases and at J to 2 bases, leaving 16 bases not matched to a gene. Germline CDR1 is DFQATT and CDR2 is SNEGSKA (reference sequence). This CDR3 has 19 residues. The CDR3 loop is CSARSERTGGVGNQETQYF. The CDR3 DNA is TGCAGTGCTAGATCGGAAAGGACAGGGGGCGTAGGGAATCAAGAGACCCAGTACTTC.